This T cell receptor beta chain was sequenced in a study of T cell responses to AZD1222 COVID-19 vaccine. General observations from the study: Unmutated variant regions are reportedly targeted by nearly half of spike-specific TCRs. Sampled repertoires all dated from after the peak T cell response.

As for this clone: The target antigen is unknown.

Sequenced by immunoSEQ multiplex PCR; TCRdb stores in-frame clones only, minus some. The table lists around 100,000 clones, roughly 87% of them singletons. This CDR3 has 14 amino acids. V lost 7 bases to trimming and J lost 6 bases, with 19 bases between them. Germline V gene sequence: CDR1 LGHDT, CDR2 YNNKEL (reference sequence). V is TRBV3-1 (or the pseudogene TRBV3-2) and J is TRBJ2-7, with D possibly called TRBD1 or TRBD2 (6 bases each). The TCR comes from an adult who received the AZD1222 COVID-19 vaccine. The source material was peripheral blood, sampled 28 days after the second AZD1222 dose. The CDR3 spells CASNPNGGQGEQYF. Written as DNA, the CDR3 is TGTGCCAGCAACCCGAATGGGGGGCAGGGCGAGCAGTACTTC.